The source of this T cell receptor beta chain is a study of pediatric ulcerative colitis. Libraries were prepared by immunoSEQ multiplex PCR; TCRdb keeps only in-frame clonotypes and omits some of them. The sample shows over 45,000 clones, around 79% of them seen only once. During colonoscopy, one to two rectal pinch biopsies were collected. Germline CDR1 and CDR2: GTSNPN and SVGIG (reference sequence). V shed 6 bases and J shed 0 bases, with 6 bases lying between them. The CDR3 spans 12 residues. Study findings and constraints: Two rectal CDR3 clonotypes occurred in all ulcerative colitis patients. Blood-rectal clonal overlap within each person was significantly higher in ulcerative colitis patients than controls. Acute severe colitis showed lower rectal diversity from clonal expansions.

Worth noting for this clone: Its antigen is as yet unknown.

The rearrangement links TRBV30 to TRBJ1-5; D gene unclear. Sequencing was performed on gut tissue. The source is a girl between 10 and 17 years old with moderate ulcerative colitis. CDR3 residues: CACGFSNQPQHF. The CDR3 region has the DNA TGTGCCTGTGGTTTTAGCAATCAGCCCCAGCATTTT.